The source of this T cell receptor beta chain is a study of blood T cell repertoires in COVID-19 (dated by TCRdb to about 2020). About the study as a whole: The collaborator samples originated in the United States, Italy and Spain and spanned the acute and convalescent phases of COVID-19. The material from the prospective study consisted of cDNA or gDNA derived from T cells, B-cell-depleted T cells, or PBMCs. The dataset comprised deeply sampled blood TCRbeta repertoires from subjects exposed to, actively infected with, or recovered from COVID-19. The repertoires were made available in a free public database intended to serve as a resource for research on the immune response to SARS-CoV-2. Samples came from the ongoing ImmuneRACE study (first 160 participants) plus 1,254 subjects from 6 global collaborators. Sample metadata almost always included a de-identified subject ID, COVID-19 status, age in years and sex. Where available, HLA class I and class II types were taken from metadata supplied by the sample provider and were not determined by assay-based typing. Overall study results and their limits: The quantity of clinical and demographic metadata differed by source and by participant and was supplied without curation.

Regarding this clone: Its antigen is unknown. Base quality data are lacking; no much larger clone is found one base away.

V sheds 4 bases and J sheds 0 bases, leaving 15 bases between their ends. CDR1 LNHDA and CDR2 SQIVND are derived from the germline V gene (reference sequence). Including cysteine and phenylalanine, the CDR3 has 16 amino acids. The entry retains the CDR3 DNA only, 48 bases that are in frame from base 1. Whole blood was collected in K2EDTA tubes by collaborating institutions according to the institutions' own protocols. Collaborator samples were shipped for TCRbeta analysis as frozen whole blood, isolated PBMCs, or DNA extracted from either sample type. TCRbeta CDR3 regions were amplified from genomic DNA using the immunoSEQ Assay, a bias-controlled multiplex PCR. The paper's data handling went like this. Within the assay, amplification of reference gene primers was used to estimate how many nucleated cells each sample contained. Sequence reads were collapsed and filtered to measure the absolute abundance of every unique TCRbeta CDR3 rearrangement. For each sample, productive Simpson clonality was calculated as the square root of Simpson's diversity index across productive rearrangements. Sourced from immuneACCESS, this table was stored by TCRdb with only in-frame sequences that have V and J called. A share of the clones is absent; for the studies checked, an unresolved V gene accounts for under half, and the remainder has no known explanation. D and trimming were read from the DNA, whereas the V and J calls and clone size are those reported in that table. A total of around 14,000 clones appear in this sample, about 90% of them only once. Jointly, the top ten make up around 8.1% of the sample.

The sequencing input was peripheral blood. The source is a human donor in a cohort sampled during active COVID-19. Recombination linked TRBV19 to TRBJ1-1, and perhaps TRBD1 as D gene, on 6 matching bases. The CDR3 has the sequence CASSTPPGQMNTEAFF. The DNA sequence is as follows: TGTGCCAGTAGTACACCGCCAGGACAGATGAACACTGAAGCTTTCTTT.